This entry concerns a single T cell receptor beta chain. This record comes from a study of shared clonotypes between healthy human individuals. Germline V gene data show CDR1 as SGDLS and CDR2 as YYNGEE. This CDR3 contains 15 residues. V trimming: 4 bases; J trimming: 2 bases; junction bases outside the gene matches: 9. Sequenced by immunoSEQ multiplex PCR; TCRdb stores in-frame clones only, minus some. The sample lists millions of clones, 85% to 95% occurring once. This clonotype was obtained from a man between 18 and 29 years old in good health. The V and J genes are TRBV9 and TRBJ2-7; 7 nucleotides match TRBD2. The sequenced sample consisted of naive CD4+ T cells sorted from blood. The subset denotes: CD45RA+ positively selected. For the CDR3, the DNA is TGTGCCAGCAGCCCCTCCCTAGCGGACCCCTACGAGCAGTACTTC. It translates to CASSPSLADPYEQYF.